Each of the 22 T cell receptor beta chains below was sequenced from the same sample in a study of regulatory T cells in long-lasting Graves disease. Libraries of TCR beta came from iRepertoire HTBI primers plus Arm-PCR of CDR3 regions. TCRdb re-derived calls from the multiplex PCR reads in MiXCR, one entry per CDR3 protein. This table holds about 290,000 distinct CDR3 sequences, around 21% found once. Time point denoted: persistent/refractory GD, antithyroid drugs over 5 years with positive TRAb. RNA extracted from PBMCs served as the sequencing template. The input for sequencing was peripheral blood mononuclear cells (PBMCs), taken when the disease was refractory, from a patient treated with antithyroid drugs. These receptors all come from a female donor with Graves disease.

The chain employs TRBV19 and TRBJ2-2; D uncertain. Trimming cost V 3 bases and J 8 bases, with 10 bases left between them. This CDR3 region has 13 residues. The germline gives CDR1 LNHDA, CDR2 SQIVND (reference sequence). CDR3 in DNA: TGTGCCAGTAGTATTGGTTTCGAAGGGGAGCTGTTTTTT. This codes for CASSIGFEGELFF. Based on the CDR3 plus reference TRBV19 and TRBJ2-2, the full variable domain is DGGITQSPKYLFRKEGQNVTLSCEQNLNHDAMYWYRQDPGQGLRLIYYSQIVNDFQKGDIAEGYSVSREKKESFPLTVTSAQKNPTAFYLCASSIGFEGELFFGEGSRLTVL.

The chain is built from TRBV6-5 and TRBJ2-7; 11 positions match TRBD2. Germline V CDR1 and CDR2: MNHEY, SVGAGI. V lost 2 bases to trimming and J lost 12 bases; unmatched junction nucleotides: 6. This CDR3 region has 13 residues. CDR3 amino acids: CASSYELAGVMYF. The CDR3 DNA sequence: TGTGCCAGCAGTTACGAACTAGCGGGAGTGATGTACTTC.

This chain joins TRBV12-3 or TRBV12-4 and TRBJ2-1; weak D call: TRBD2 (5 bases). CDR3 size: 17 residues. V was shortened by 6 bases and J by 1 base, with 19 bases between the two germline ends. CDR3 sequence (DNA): TGTGCCAGCAGCGAGGGTAGAGGGAGAGGGTCCTACAATGAGCAGTTCTTC. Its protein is CASSEGRGRGSYNEQFF.

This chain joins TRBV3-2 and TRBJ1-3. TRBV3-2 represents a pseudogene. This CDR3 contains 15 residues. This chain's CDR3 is CASSQGSDSGNTIYF. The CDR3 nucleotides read TGTGCCAGCAGCCAAGGATCTGACTCTGGAAACACCATATATTTT.

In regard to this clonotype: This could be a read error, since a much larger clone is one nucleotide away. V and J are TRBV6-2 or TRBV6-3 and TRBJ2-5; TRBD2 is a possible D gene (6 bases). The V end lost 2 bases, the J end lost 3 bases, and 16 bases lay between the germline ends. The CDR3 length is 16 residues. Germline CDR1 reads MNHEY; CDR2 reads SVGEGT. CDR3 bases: TGTGCCAGCAGTTACCAGTGGCGGGGACGCGAAGAGACCCAGTACTTC. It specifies CASSYQWRGREETQYF.

CDR3 in amino acids: CASSLLRTSQGIETETQYF. The CDR3 region has the DNA TGTGCCAGCAGCTTGCTTAGGACCAGCCAGGGAATAGAAACCGAGACCCAGTACTTC. The rearrangement joins TRBV5-4 to TRBJ2-5, with D maybe TRBD1 (5 bases). Trimming took 1 base from V and 5 from J, leaving 27 bases between them. Per the germline V gene, CDR1 is SGHNT and CDR2 is YYREEE (reference sequence). This CDR3 has 19 amino acids.

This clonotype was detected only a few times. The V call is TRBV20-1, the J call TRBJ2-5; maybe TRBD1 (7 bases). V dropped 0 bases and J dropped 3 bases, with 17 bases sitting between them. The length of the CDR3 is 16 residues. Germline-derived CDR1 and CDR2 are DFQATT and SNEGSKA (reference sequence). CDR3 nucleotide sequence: TGCAGTGCTAGAGATGCCGGGGGACAGCTAAAAGAGACCCAGTACTTC. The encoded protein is CSARDAGGQLKETQYF.

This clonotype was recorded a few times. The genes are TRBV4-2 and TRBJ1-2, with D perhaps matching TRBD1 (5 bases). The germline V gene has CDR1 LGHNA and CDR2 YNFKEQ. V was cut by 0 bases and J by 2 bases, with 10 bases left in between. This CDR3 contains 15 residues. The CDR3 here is CASSQERQINYGYTF. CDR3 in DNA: TGTGCCAGCAGCCAAGAGAGACAGATAAACTATGGCTACACCTTC.

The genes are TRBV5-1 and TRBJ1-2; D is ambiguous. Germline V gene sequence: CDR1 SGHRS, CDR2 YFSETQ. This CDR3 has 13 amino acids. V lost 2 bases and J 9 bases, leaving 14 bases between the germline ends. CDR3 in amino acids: CASSLTAHGSYTF. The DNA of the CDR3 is TGCGCCAGCAGCTTAACCGCACATGGGAGCTACACCTTC. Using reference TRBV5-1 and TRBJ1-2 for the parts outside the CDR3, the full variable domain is KAGVTQTPRYLIKTRGQQVTLSCSPISGHRSVSWYQQTPGQGLQFLFEYFSETQRNKGNFPGRFSGRQFSNSRSEMNVSTLELGDSALYLCASSLTAHGSYTFGSGTRLTVV.

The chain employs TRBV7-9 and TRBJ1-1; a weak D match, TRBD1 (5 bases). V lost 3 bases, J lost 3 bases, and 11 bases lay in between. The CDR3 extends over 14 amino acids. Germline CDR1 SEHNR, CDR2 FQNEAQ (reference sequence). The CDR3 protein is CASSLGLGHTEAFF. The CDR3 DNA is TGTGCCAGCAGCTTGGGACTGGGACACACTGAAGCTTTCTTT.

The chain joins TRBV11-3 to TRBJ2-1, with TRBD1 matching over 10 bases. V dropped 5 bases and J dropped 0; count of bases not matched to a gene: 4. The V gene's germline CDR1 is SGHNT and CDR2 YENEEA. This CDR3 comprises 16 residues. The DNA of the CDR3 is TGTGCCAGCAGCACTCGGACAGGGGGCTCCTACAATGAGCAGTTCTTC. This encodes CASSTRTGGSYNEQFF.

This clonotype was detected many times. In DNA form, the CDR3 reads TGTGCCAGCTCACCGTCGGGGGGCACTGAAGCTTTCTTT. Protein sequence: CASSPSGGTEAFF. The rearrangement uses TRBV18 and TRBJ1-1, with D perhaps TRBD1 (5 bases). V dropped 3 bases and J dropped 4 bases, with 9 bases sitting between them. The CDR3 runs to 13 residues. The germline V gene has CDR1 KGHSH and CDR2 LQKENI. Using reference TRBV18 and TRBJ1-1 for the parts outside the CDR3, the full variable domain is NAGVMQNPRHLVRRRGQEARLRCSPMKGHSHVYWYRQLPEEGLKFMVYLQKENIIDESGMPKERFSAEFPKEGPSILRIQQVVRGDSAAYFCASSPSGGTEAFFGQGTRLTVV.

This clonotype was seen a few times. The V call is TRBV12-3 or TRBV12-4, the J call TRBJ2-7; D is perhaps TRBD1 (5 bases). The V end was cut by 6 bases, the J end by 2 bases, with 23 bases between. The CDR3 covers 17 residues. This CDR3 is CASSPMGNIGAAYEQYF. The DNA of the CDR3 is TGTGCCAGCAGCCCAATGGGTAATATTGGGGCAGCCTACGAGCAGTACTTC.

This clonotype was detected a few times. The CDR3, as DNA: TGTGCCAGTAGTGTTGACACCCCGGGGAACACTGAAGCTTTCTTT. Protein sequence: CASSVDTPGNTEAFF. This chain joins TRBV19 and TRBJ1-1; D call uncertain. CDR1 is LNHDA and CDR2 is SQIVND in the germline V gene (reference sequence). V was cut by 5 bases and J by 1 base, with 14 bases left in between. The CDR3 contains 15 residues. The variable domain in full, completed from reference TRBV19 and TRBJ1-1, reads DGGITQSPKYLFRKEGQNVTLSCEQNLNHDAMYWYRQDPGQGLRLIYYSQIVNDFQKGDIAEGYSVSREKKESFPLTVTSAQKNPTAFYLCASSVDTPGNTEAFFGQGTRLTVV.

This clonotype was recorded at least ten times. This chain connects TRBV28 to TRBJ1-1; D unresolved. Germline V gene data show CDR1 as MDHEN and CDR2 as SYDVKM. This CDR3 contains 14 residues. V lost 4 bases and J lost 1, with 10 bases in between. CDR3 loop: CASSWDIKNTEAFF. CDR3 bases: TGTGCCAGCAGTTGGGATATTAAGAACACTGAAGCTTTCTTT.

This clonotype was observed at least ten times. The CDR3 is CASSPRTGHNEKLFF. CDR3 DNA sequence: TGTGCCAGCAGCCCTCGGACAGGTCATAATGAAAAACTGTTTTTT. J is TRBJ1-4 and V is TRBV9; 7 nucleotides match TRBD1. V gave up 4 bases and J gave up 4 bases; unmatched junction bases: 7. The CDR3 has 15 residues. Germline V lookup: CDR1 SGDLS, CDR2 YYNGEE.

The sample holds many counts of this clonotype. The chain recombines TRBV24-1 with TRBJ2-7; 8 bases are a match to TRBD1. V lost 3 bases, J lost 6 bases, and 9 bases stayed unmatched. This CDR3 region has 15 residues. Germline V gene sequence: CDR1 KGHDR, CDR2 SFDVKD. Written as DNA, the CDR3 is TGTGCCACCAGTGATACCGGGACAGGCGTCCTCGAGCAGTACTTC. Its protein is CATSDTGTGVLEQYF.

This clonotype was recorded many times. As DNA, the CDR3 is TGTGCCAGCAGCTTAGGGGTCGGAAGCTCTGGGGCCAACGTCCTGACTTTC. Its protein is CASSLGVGSSGANVLTF. The chain couples TRBV7-9 to TRBJ2-6; no reliable D call. The V end was cut by 1 base, the J end by 0 bases, with 10 bases between. This CDR3 has 17 residues. From germline, CDR1 is SEHNR and CDR2 FQNEAQ (reference sequence).

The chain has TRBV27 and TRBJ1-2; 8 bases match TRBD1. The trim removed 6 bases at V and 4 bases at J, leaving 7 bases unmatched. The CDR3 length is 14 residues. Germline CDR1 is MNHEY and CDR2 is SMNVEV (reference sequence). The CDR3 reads CASRQTGAGYGYTF. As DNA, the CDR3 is TGTGCCAGCAGGCAGACAGGGGCTGGCTATGGCTACACCTTC.

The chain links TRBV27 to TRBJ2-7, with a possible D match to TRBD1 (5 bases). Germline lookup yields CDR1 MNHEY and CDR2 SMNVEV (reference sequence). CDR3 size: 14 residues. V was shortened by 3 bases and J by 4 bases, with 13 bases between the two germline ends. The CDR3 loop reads CASSFGAGQYEQYF. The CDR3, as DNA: TGTGCCAGCAGTTTTGGGGCAGGGCAATACGAGCAGTACTTC.

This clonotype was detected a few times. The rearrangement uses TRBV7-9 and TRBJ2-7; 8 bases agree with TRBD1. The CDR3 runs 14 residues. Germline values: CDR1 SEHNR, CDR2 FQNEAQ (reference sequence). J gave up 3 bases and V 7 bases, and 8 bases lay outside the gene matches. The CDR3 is CASNSGTGVYEQYF. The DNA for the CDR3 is TGTGCCAGCAACTCCGGGACAGGTGTCTACGAGCAGTACTTC. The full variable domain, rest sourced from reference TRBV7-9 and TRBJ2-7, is DTGVSQNPRHKITKRGQNVTFRCDPISEHNRLYWYRQTLGQGPEFLTYFQNEAQLEKSRLLSDRFSAERPKGSFSTLEIQRTEQGDSAMYLCASNSGTGVYEQYFGPGTRLTVT.

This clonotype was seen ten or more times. Here the CDR3 reads CASSFQGGWGYTF. CDR3 DNA: TGTGCCAGCAGTTTTCAGGGGGGATGGGGTTACACCTTC. The V gene is TRBV27, the J gene TRBJ1-2; TRBD1 matches 7 bases. Germline V gives CDR1 MNHEY, CDR2 SMNVEV (reference sequence). The CDR3 spans 13 residues. The V gene end was trimmed by 3 bases and the J gene end by 11 bases; junction bases not matched to a gene: 9.